Below, 12 T cell receptor beta chains from the same sample are listed, as sequenced in a study of cytomegalovirus exposure and HLA in healthy donors. Primers included in the PCR were 60 Vbeta and 13 Jbeta primers. Repertoires were generated with immunoSEQ multiplex PCR, while TCRdb's copy carries only in-frame clones and drops some. Here the sample spans about 150,000 clones, under 70% being singletons. The sequenced material came from PBMCs. All receptors derive from a woman aged 55-69 years in good health and CMV-seronegative.

This clone has more than one count but fewer than ten. The chain links TRBV5-3 to TRBJ2-7; a possible D gene is TRBD2 (5 bases). TRBV5-3 is treated as an ORF (open reading frame) with a function not yet certain. Deletions cut 2 bases from V and 5 bases from J, with 14 bases between. This CDR3 spans 14 amino acids. For the CDR3, the DNA is TGTGCCAGAAGCTTTCGGAGGATTGAGCACGAGCAGTACTTC. Translation: CARSFRRIEHEQYF.

V gene TRBV9 combines with J gene TRBJ2-1; D possibly corresponds to TRBD1 (5 bases). The CDR3 has 14 amino acids. The V gene's germline CDR1 is SGDLS and CDR2 YYNGEE. The V gene lost 4 bases and the J gene lost 3 bases, with 11 bases spanning the gap. The CDR3 region is CASSPSQGYNEQFF. CDR3 coding DNA: TGTGCCAGCAGCCCAAGCCAGGGCTACAATGAGCAGTTCTTC. Looking up the rest from reference TRBV9 and TRBJ2-1 gives the full variable domain: DSGVTQTPKHLITATGQRVTLRCSPRSGDLSVYWYQQSLDQGLQFLIQYYNGEERAKGNILERFSAQQFPDLHSELNLSSLELGDSALYFCASSPSQGYNEQFFGPGTRLTVL.

Only one count was recorded for this clone. The chain couples TRBV9 to TRBJ2-5, with TRBD1 identical over 7 bases. The CDR3 runs to 15 residues. J gave up 0 bases and V 0 bases, and 2 bases lay outside the gene matches. Germline CDR1 and CDR2: SGDLS and YYNGEE. This CDR3 reads CASSVATGDQETQYF. The CDR3 DNA reads TGTGCCAGCAGCGTAGCCACAGGGGACCAAGAGACCCAGTACTTC.

The chain is built from TRBV19 and TRBJ2-7; no definite D call. The ends were cut back, 7 bases at V and 0 bases at J, with 7 bases in the middle. The CDR3 runs to 12 residues. Germline V lookup: CDR1 LNHDA, CDR2 SQIVND (reference sequence). In DNA, the CDR3 is TGTGCCAGTATGGGCGACTCCTACGAGCAGTACTTC. It specifies CASMGDSYEQYF.

The chain carries TRBV14 and TRBJ1-1; the D is unclear. The CDR3 runs 14 residues. Germline-derived CDR1 and CDR2 are SGHDN and FVKESK. V was cut by 1 base and J by 1 base, with 7 bases left in between. The CDR3 nucleotides are TGTGCCAGCAGCCAAGTCGCAGGGAACACTGAAGCTTTCTTT. This codes for CASSQVAGNTEAFF.

This chain connects TRBV7-2 to TRBJ2-5; possibly TRBD1 for D (6 bases). With the DNA end fitting TRBJ2-7 better, the J assignment may be wrong. The length of the CDR3 is 15 residues. Germline V gives CDR1 SGHTA, CDR2 FQGNSA. For the CDR3, the DNA is TGTGCCAGCAGCGCTCGCCTCGAGGGACACTACGAGCAGTACTTC. Its translation is CASSARLEGHYEQYF.

V gene TRBV4-2 combines with J gene TRBJ2-2; TRBD2 agrees at 8 bases. The CDR3 runs 17 residues. After removal of 0 bases from V and 7 bases from J, the junction contained 10 bases not matched to a gene. CDR1 and CDR2 from the germline V gene are LGHNA and YNFKEQ. Here the CDR3 DNA reads TGTGCCAGCAGCCAAGAGAGGGGACTAGAGGTGGGCGGGGAGCTGTTTTTT. It translates to CASSQERGLEVGGELFF.

The gene calls are TRBV4-3 and TRBJ2-7, with 10 nucleotides matching TRBD1. The CDR3 consists of 15 residues. The germline V gene encodes CDR1 LGHNA and CDR2 YSLEER. With V trimmed by 3 bases and J by 5 bases, 7 bases remained unmatched. Here the CDR3 reads CASSHQDRGIDEQYF. The CDR3 DNA reads TGCGCCAGCAGCCATCAGGACAGGGGGATCGACGAGCAGTACTTC.

Only a few counts were recorded for this clone. The chain couples TRBV1 to TRBJ2-7; the D call TRBD1 from the table was never checked on the DNA. TRBV1 is a listed pseudogene. This CDR3 spans 15 amino acids. The CDR3 DNA reads as TGCACCAGCAGCCAAGAGGGCGCCTTTCGTATGGAGCAGTACTTC. This translates into CTSSQEGAFRMEQYF.

The table lists this clone with a few counts. The V call is TRBV19, the J call TRBJ2-1; D gene ambiguous. CDR1 and CDR2 (germline): LNHDA, SQIVND (reference sequence). The CDR3 runs 13 residues. Trimming took off 9 bases at V and 0 bases at J, with 9 bases between the two ends. The CDR3 DNA is TGTGCCAGCCGCTCCAGCTCCTACAATGAGCAGTTCTTC. Protein product: CASRSSSYNEQFF.

The chain has TRBV10-3 and TRBJ2-3; TRBD2 aligns across 9 bases. CDR3 size: 15 residues. Germline CDR1 and CDR2: ENHRY and SYGVKD. J gave up 4 bases and V 4 bases, and 6 bases lay outside the gene matches. The CDR3 loop is CAISGGGAFSDTQYF. The CDR3 DNA is TGTGCCATCAGTGGCGGGGGGGCCTTCTCAGATACGCAGTATTTT.

To note about this clone: Other nucleotide sequences in the sample specify the same CDR3. This sequence joins TRBV6-6 and TRBJ1-3; TRBD1 is a possible D gene (6 bases). The length of the CDR3 is 15 residues. V lost 0 bases to trimming and J lost 3 bases, with 9 bases between them. Germline V gene data show CDR1 as MNHNY and CDR2 as SVGAGI (reference sequence). The DNA for the CDR3 is TGTGCCAGCAGTTACTCCGAAGGGGGTGGAAACACCATATATTTT. Amino acids: CASSYSEGGGNTIYF.